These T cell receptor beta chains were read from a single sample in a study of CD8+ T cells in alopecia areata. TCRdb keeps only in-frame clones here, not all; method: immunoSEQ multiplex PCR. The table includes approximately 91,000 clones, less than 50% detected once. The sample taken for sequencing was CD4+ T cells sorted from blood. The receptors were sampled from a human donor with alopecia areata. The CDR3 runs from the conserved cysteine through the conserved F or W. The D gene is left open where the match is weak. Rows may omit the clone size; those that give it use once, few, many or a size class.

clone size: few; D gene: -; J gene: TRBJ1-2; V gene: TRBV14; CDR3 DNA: TGTGCCAGCAGCCAACTGTCGATGGGCTACACCTTC; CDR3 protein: CASSQLSMGYTF
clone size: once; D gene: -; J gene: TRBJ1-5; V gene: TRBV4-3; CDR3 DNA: TGCGCCAGCAGCCAAGAGCTCGGGACCAATCAGCCCCAGCATTTT; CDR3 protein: CASSQELGTNQPQHF
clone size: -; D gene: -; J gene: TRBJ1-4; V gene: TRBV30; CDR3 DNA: TGTGCCTGGAGCGATGACAGCCGTAATGAAAAACTGTTTTTT; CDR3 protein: CAWSDDSRNEKLFF
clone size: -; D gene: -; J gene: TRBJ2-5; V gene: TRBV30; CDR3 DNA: TGTGCCTGGAGTCGAGGGGGGGAGGAGACCCAGTACTTC; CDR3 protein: CAWSRGGEETQYF
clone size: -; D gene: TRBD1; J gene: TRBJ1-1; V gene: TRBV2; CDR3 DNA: TGTGCCAGCAGTGTAGGAGACAGGGCGGCTTTCTTT; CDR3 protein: CASSVGDRAAFF
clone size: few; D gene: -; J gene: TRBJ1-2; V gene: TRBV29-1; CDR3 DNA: TGCAGTCTTTCCCGTACAGCGCCCAACTATGGCTACACCTTC; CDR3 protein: CSLSRTAPNYGYTF
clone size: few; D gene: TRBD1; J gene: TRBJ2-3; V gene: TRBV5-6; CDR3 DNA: TGTGCCAGCAGCGGGACAGGGATTCGGGGAGAGGCAGATACGCAGTATTTT; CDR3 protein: CASSGTGIRGEADTQYF
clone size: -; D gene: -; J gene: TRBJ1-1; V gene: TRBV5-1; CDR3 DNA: TGCGCCAGCAGCCCAATAACAGATGAAGCTTTCTTT; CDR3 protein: CASSPITDEAFF
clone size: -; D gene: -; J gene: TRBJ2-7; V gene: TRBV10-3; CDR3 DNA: TGTGCCATCAGTGAGCCCGGCTATCAGGGCGAGCAGTACTTC; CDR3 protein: CAISEPGYQGEQYF
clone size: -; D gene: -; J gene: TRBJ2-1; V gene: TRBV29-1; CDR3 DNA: TGCAGCGTGCGCGTCAACAACAATGAGCAGTTCTTC; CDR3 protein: CSVRVNNNEQFF
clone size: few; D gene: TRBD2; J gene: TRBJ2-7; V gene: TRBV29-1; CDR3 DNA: TGCAGCGTAGGGACTAGGGGTATTGGCGAGCAGTACTTC; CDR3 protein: CSVGTRGIGEQYF
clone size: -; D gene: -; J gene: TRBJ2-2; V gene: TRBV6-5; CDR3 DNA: TGTGCCAGCACCAGACTGGAGGGGAACGGGGAGCTGTTTTTT; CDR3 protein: CASTRLEGNGELFF
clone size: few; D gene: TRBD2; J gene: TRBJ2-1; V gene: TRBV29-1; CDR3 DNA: TGCAGCGTTGGCCGCCGACTAGCGGGGGGTAATGAGCAGTTCTTC; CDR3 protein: CSVGRRLAGGNEQFF
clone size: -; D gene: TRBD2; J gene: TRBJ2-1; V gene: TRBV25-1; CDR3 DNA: TGTGCCACTGGGGGACTAGCGGACTACAATGAGCAGTTCTTC; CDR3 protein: CATGGLADYNEQFF
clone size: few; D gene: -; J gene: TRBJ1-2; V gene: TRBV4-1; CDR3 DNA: TGCGCCAGCAGCAGTTCTGGGGCTAACTATGGCTACACCTTC; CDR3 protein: CASSSSGANYGYTF
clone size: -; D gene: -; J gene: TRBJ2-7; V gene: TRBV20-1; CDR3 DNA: TGCAGTGCTAGAGCGGGCTACGAGCAGTACTTC; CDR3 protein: CSARAGYEQYF
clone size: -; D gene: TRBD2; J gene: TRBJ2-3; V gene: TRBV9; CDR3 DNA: TGTGCCAGCAGCCTCCTAGCGGGGGCGTACACAGATACGCAGTATTTT; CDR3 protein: CASSLLAGAYTDTQYF
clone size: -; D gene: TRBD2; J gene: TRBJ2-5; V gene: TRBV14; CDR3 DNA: TGTGCCAGCATCTGGACTAGCGGGTCTTGTGAGACCCAGTACTTC; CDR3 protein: CASIWTSGSCETQYF
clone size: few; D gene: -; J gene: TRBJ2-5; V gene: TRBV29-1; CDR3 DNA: TGCAGCGTTCCAGGGCTAGTGTTAGGGACCCAGTACTTC; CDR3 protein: CSVPGLVLGTQYF
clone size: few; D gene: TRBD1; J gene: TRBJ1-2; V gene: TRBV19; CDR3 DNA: TGTGCCAGTCAAAGGGGGCTCGGCTACACCTTC; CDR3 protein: CASQRGLGYTF
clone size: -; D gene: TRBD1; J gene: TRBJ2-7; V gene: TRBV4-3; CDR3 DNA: TGCGCCAGCAGCCCCCGGGACAGGGCCTACGAGCAGTACTTC; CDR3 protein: CASSPRDRAYEQYF
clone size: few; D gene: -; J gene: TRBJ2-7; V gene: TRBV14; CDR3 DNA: TGTGCCAGCAGCCAAGATCCAAGGAAGCAGTACTTC; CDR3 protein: CASSQDPRKQYF
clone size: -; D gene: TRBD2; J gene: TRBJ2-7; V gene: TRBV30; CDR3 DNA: TGTGCCTGGAGGCACCTAGCGGGAGCCTACGAGCAGTACTTC; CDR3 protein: CAWRHLAGAYEQYF
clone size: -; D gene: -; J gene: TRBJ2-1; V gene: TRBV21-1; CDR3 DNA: TGTGCCAGCAGCGGGGCGGAGTTCTTC; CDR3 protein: CASSGAEFF
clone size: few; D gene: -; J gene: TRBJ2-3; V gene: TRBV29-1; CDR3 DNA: TGCAGCGTTGCCCTTAATACAGATACGCAGTATTTT; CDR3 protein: CSVALNTDTQYF
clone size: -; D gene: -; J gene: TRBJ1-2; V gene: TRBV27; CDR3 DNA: TGTGCCAGCAGTGGGCTTCAGGGGCTGGGGGGCTACACCTTC; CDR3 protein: CASSGLQGLGGYTF
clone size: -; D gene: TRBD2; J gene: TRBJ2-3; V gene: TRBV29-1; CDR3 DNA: TGCAGCGTTGAGAGCGGGGGTGGGGCAGATACGCAGTATTTT; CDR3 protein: CSVESGGGADTQYF
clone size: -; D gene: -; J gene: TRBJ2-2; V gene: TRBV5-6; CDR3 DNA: TGTGCCAGCAGCTGGGACACGAACACCGGGGAGCTGTTTTTT; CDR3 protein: CASSWDTNTGELFF
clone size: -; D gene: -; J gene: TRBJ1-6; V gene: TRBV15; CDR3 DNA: TGTGCCACCGGGAGACCAGATAATTCACCCCTCCACTTT; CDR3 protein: CATGRPDNSPLHF
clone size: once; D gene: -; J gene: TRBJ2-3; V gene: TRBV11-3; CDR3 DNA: TGTGCCAGCAGCTTAGACAGGGGAACAGATACGCAGTATTTT; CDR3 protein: CASSLDRGTDTQYF
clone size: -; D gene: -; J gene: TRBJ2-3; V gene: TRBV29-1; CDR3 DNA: TGCAGCGCCCAGGTCACAGATACGCAGTATTTT; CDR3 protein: CSAQVTDTQYF
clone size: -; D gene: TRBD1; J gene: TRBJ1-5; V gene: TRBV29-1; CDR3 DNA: TGCAGCGTTGGGGACAGGGGCAGCAATCAGCCCCAGCATTTT; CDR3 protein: CSVGDRGSNQPQHF
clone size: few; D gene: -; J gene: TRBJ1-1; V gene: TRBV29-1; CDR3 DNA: TGCAGCGTCAGATCAAGGGGCACTGAAGCTTTCTTT; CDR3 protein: CSVRSRGTEAFF
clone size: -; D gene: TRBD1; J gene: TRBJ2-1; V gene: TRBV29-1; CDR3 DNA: TGCAGCGTTGAAGATTCGACAGGGGGCTATTACAATGAGCAGTTCTTC; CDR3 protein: CSVEDSTGGYYNEQFF
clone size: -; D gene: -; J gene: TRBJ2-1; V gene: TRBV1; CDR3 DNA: TGCACCAGCAGCCAAGATAAAAGGAGTCGGTGGATATGGAATGAGCAGTTCTTC; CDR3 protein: CTSSQDKRSRWIWNEQFF
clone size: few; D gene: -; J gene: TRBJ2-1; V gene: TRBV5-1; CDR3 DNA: TGCGCCAGCGGACTTGGAGTAAGGTGGGGCGATGAGCAGTTCTTC; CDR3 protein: CASGLGVRWGDEQFF
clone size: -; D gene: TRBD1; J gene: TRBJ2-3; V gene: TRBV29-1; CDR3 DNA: TGCAGCGCGGACAGGGAGACAGATACGCAGTATTTT; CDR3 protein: CSADRETDTQYF
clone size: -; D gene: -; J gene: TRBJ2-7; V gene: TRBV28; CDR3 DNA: TGTGCCAGCAGTTTCGTCGGGCGCGAGCAGTACTTC; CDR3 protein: CASSFVGREQYF
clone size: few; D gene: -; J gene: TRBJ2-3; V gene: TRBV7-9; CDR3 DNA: TGTGCCAGCAGCTCACCGCCCGGGACTGGCAGGTCAGATACGCAGTATTTT; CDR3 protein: CASSSPPGTGRSDTQYF
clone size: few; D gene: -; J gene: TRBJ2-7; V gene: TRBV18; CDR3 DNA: TGTGCCAGCTCACTCTACAACGAGCAGTACTTC; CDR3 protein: CASSLYNEQYF
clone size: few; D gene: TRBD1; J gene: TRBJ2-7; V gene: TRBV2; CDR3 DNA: TGTGCCAGCAGCCGACAGGGCCACGAGCAGTACTTC; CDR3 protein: CASSRQGHEQYF
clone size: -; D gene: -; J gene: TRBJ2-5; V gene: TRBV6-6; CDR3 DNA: TGTGCCAGCAGCTCCGACCTTACCCAGTACTTC; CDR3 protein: CASSSDLTQYF
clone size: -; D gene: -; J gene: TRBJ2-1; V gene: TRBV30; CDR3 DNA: TGTGCCTGGAGTGCCGGGAGTTCCTACAATGAGCAGTTCTTC; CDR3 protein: CAWSAGSSYNEQFF
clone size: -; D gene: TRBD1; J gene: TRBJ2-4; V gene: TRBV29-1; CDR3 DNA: TGCAGCGGCCAGGGGGAAAACATTCAGTACTTC; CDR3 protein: CSGQGENIQYF